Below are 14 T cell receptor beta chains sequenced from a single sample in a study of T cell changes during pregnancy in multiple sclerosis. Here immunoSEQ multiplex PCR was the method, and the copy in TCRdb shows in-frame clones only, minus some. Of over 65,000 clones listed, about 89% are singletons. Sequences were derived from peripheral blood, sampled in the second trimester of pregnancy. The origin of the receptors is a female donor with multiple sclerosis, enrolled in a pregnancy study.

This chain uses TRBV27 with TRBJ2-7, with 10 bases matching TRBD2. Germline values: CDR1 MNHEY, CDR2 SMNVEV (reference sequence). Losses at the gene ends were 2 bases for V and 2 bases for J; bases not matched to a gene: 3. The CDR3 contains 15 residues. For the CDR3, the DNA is TGTGCCAGCAGTTTAGTAGCGGGGGGACCCTACGAGCAGTACTTC. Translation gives CASSLVAGGPYEQYF.

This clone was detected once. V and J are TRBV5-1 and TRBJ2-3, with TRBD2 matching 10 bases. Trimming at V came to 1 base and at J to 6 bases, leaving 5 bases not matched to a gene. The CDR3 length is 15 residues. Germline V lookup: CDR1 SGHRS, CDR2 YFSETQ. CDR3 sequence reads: CASSLSTSGMDTQYF. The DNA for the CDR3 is TGCGCCAGCAGCTTGTCTACTAGCGGGATGGATACGCAGTATTTT.

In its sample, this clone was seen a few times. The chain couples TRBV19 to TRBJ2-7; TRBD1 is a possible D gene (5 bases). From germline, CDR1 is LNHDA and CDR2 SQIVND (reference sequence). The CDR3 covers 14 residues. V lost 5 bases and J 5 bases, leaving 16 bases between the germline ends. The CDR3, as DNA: TGTGCCAGTAGTGCCCCCTCAGGGTCCAACGAGCAGTACTTC. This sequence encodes CASSAPSGSNEQYF.

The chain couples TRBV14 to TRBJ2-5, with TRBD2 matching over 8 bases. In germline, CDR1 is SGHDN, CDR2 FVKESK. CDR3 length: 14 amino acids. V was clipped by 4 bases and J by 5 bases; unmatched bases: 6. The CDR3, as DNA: TGTGCCAGCAGCCGCCGACTAGCGCCGGAGACCCAGTACTTC. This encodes CASSRRLAPETQYF. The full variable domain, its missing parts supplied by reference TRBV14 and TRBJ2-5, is EAGVTQFPSHSVIEKGQTVTLRCDPISGHDNLYWYRRVMGKEIKFLLHFVKESKQDESGMPNNRFLAERTGGTYSTLKVQPAELEDSGVYFCASSRRLAPETQYFGPGTRLLVL.

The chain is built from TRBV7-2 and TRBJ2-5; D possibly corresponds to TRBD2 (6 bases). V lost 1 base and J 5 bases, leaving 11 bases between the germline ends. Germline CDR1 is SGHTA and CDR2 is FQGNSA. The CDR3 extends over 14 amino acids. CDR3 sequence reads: CASSLGAGIETQYF. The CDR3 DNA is TGTGCCAGCAGCTTAGGGGCGGGGATTGAGACCCAGTACTTC.

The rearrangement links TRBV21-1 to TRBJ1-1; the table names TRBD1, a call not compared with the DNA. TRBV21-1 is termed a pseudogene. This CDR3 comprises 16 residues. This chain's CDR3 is CASTRKKGQPNTEAFF. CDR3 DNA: TGTGCCAGCACCCGAAAAAAGGGGCAGCCGAACACTGAAGCTTTCTTT.

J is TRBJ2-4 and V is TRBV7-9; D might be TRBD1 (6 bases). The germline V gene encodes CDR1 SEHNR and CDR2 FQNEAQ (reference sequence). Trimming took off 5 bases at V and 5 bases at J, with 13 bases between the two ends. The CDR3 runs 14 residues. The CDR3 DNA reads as TGTGCCAGCAGCAAACGGACAGAGCAAAACATTCAGTACTTC. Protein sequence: CASSKRTEQNIQYF.

The CDR3 loop is CASSPERGTYNEQFF. CDR3 sequence (DNA): TGTGCCAGCAGCCCGGAGCGGGGGACCTACAATGAGCAGTTCTTC. The chain links TRBV5-4 to TRBJ2-1; 8 bases line up with TRBD2. CDR3 size: 15 residues. Germline V gene sequence: CDR1 SGHNT, CDR2 YYREEE (reference sequence). The J segment lost 2 bases and the V segment lost 4 bases, leaving 5 bases of the junction unmatched.

This CDR3 is CASRDTSGGADTQYF. The CDR3 DNA reads as TGTGCCAGCAGGGACACTAGCGGGGGGGCAGATACGCAGTATTTT. This chain joins TRBV6-4 and TRBJ2-3, with TRBD2 matching over 13 bases. CDR3 length equals 15 residues. Per germline, CDR1 MRHNA and CDR2 SNTAGT. After removal of 6 bases from V and 4 bases from J, the junction contained 4 bases not matched to a gene.

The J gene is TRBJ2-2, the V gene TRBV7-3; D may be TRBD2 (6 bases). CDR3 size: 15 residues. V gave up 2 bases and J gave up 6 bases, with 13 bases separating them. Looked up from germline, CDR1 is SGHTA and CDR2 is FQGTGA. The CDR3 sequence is CASSLYGGSSGELFF. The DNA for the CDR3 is TGTGCCAGCAGCTTATATGGGGGGTCGTCCGGGGAGCTGTTTTTT.

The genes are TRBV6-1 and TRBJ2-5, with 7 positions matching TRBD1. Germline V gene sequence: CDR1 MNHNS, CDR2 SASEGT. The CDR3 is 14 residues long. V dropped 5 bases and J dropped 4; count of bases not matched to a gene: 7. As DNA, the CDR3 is TGTGCCAGCAGTACTTGGACAGGTGGAGAGACCCAGTACTTC. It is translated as CASSTWTGGETQYF.

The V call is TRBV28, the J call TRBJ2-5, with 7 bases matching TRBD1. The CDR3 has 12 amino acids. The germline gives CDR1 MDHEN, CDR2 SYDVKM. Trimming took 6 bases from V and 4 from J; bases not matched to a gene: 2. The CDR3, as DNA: TGTGCCAGCAGGCCAGGGGGAGAGACCCAGTACTTC. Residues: CASRPGGETQYF.

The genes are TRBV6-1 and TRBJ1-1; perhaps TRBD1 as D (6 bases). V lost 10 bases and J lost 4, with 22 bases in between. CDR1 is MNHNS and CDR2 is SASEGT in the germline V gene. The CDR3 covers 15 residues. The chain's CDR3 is CATLERPGHATEAFF. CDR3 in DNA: TGTGCCACCCTTGAGAGACCGGGACACGCCACTGAAGCTTTCTTT.

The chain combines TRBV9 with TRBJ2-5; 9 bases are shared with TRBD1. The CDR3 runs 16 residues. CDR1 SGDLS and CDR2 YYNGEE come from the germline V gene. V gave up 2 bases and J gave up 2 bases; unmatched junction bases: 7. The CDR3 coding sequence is TGTGCCAGCAGCGTGAACACAGGGGGCGTACAAGAGACCCAGTACTTC. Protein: CASSVNTGGVQETQYF.